This TCR beta chain came from a study of beta chain features in type 1 diabetes. The study's findings and limits: The study found moderately but significantly shorter TCRB CDR3s in all four CD4+ subsets of Type 1 diabetes patients. HLA influence on TCRB rearrangement stayed unresolved here. Insertions were fewer and deletions more numerous at VDJ junctions in type 1 diabetes patients.

Per germline, CDR1 SGHNT and CDR2 YENEEA. The CDR3 is 17 residues long. The ends lost 4 bases at V and 1 base at J; junction bases unmatched: 10. Sorting with CD45RO/CCR7/CD25/CD127/CD95/CD27 yielded naive, central memory, regulatory and stem-like memory CD4+ cells. Once sorted, every population was more than 95% pure. Every bit of the isolated RNA underwent reverse transcription, so sequencing read expressed TCRB transcripts. Some clones are missing from TCRdb's copy, which holds only in-frame ones; the method was immunoSEQ multiplex PCR. This sample has about 340,000 clones, with about 13% found just once. This clone has just a few counts. The antigen remains unidentified.

Sequencing input: naive CD4+ T cells from blood. This chain connects TRBV11-3 to TRBJ2-3; 8 positions agree with TRBD2. The source of this sequence is a woman aged 18-29 years with type 1 diabetes. DNA for the CDR3: TGTGCCAGCAGCTCGCCCGAGCGGGAGCTGGGCACAGATACGCAGTATTTT. The encoded protein is CASSSPERELGTDTQYF.